This TCR beta chain was sequenced during a study of vaccination effects on CD4 cells after COVID-19. Before sequencing took place, the ViraFEST assay used viral peptide pools to expand antigen-specific CD4+ T cells. Following an approximately eleven-day culture, CD4+ T cells were purified. Two doses of either BNT162b2 or mRNA-1273 were given to each participant. About 2 million PBMC were seeded per well and grown in the presence of roughly 11 IU/ml IL-2 and 8.5 to 10 ug/ml peptides. The authors exchanged half the medium for IL-2 medium on days 3 and 7. Notes on the study in general: Both infection-induced and vaccine-induced clones contracted markedly at late post-vaccination timepoints. Small numbers of convalescent patients limited the study. It also lacked early post-infection timepoints.

This clone occurred once. Its antigen is unidentified. The assay was immunoSEQ multiplex PCR, and TCRdb's table has in-frame clones only and misses some. The sample includes 20,000 to 30,000 clones, 60% to 80% of them seen just once. Trimming took off 6 bases at V and 1 base at J, with 15 bases between the two ends. This CDR3 spans 16 amino acids. The germline V gene has CDR1 MNHEY and CDR2 SMNVEV (reference sequence). The TCR sequence derives from a human donor who received a COVID-19 vaccine. This chain connects TRBV27 to TRBJ2-2; D may be TRBD1 (5 bases). Sequenced material: CD4+ T cells from PBMCs cultured with SARS-CoV-2 spike peptides, taken after COVID-19 vaccination. This CDR3 is CASSPNRYLNTGELFF. The CDR3 DNA reads as TGTGCCAGCAGCCCAAACAGGTACCTGAACACCGGGGAGCTGTTTTTT.